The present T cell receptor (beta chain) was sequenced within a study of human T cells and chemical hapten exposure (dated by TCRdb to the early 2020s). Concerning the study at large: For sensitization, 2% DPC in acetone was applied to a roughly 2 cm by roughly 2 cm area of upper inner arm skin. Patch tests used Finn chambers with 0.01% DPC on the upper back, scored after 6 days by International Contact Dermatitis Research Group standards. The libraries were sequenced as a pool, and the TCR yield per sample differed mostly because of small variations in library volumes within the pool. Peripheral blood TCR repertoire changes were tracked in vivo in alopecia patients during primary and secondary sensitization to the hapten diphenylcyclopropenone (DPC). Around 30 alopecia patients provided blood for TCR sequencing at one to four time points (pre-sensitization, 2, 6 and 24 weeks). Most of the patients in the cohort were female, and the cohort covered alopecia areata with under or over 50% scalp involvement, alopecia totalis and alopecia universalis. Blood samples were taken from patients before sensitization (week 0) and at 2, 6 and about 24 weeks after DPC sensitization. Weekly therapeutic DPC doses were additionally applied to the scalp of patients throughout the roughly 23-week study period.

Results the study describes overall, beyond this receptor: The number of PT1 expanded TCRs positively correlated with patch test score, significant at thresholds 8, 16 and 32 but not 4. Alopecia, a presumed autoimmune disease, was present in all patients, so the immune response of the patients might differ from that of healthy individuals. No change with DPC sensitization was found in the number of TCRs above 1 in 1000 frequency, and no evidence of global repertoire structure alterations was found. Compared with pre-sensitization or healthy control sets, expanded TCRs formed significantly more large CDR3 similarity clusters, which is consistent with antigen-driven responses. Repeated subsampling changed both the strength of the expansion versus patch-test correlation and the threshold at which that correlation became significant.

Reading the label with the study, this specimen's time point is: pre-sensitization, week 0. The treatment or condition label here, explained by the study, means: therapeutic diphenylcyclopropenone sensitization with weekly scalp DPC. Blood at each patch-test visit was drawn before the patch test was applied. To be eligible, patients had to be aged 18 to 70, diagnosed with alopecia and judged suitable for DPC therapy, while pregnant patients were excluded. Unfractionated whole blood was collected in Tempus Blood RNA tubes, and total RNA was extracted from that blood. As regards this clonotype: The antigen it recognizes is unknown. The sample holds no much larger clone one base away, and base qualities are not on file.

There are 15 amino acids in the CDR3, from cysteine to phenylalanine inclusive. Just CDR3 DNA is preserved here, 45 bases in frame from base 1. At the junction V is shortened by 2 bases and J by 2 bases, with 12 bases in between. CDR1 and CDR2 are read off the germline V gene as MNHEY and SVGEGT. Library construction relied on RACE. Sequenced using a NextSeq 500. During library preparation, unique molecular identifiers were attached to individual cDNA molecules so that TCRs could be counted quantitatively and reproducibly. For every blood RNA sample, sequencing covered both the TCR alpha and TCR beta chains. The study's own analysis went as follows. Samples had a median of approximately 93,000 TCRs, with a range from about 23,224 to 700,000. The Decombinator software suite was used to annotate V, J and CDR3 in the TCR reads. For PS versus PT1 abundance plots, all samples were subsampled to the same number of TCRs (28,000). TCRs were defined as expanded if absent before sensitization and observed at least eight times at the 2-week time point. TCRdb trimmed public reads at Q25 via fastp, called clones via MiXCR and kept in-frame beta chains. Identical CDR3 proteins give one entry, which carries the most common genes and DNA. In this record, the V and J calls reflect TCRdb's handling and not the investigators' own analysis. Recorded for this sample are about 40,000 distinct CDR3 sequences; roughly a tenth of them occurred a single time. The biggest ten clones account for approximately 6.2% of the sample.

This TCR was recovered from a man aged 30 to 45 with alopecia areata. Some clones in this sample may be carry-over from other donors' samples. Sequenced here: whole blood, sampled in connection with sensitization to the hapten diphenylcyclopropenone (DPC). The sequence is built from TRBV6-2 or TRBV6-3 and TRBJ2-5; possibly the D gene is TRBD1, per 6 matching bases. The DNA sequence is TGTGCCAGCAGTTACGGGGACAACTCGCAAGAGACCCAGTACTTC. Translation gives CASSYGDNSQETQYF.